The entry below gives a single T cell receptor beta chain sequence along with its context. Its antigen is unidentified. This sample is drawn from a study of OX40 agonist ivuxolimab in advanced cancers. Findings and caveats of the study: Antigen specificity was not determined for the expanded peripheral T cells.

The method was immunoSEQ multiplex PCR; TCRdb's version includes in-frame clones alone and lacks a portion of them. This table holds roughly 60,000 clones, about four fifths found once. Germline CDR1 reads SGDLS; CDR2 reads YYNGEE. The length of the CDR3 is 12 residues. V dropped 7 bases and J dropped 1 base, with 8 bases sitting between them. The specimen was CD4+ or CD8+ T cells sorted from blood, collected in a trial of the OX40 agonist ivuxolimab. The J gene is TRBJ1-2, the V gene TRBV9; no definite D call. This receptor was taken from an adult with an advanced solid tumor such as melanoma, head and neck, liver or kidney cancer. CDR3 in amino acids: CASAGDNYGYTF. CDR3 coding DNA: TGTGCCAGCGCCGGGGATAACTATGGCTACACCTTC.